These T cell receptor beta chains were read from a single sample in a study of blood T cell repertoires in COVID-19. Using immunoSEQ multiplex PCR, the repertoire was profiled, and TCRdb retains in-frame clones only, with some absent. The sample yields about 30,000 clones, approximately 90% seen once. What was sequenced was peripheral blood. These receptors all stem from a human donor in a cohort sampled during active COVID-19. Each CDR3 is given with its conserved first and last residue. D genes are given only for firm matches. Only some rows state a clone size, as once, few, many or a class for expanded clones.

size	V	J	D	CDR3	DNA
.	TRBV5-1	TRBJ2-3	TRBD1	CASSSGQGTDTQYF	TGCGCCAGCAGCTCGGGACAGGGGACAGATACGCAGTATTTT
.	TRBV5-5	TRBJ2-7	.	CASSLRGSHEQYF	TGTGCCAGCAGCTTGAGGGGGTCCCACGAGCAGTACTTC
.	TRBV18	TRBJ2-7	.	CASSPVAGQTYEQYF	TGTGCCAGCTCACCGGTAGCGGGACAGACCTACGAGCAGTACTTC
.	TRBV29-1	TRBJ2-1	.	CSVASSVGANEQFF	TGCAGCGTTGCGTCTAGCGTGGGAGCGAATGAGCAGTTCTTC
.	TRBV4-1	TRBJ2-1	.	CASSQGGVSYNEQFF	TGCGCCAGCAGCCAAGGCGGGGTATCCTACAATGAGCAGTTCTTC
.	TRBV30	TRBJ1-2	.	CAWRPPGGGYTF	TGTGCCTGGAGGCCTCCGGGGGGGGGCTACACCTTC
.	TRBV28	TRBJ2-3	.	CASSFQGSNPVTDTQYF	TGTGCCAGCAGTTTCCAGGGGTCCAATCCAGTCACAGATACGCAGTATTTT
.	TRBV7-9	TRBJ1-3	.	CANSLGHSLGGNTIYF	TGTGCCAACAGCCTCGGACACTCCTTGGGGGGAAACACCATATATTTT
few	TRBV27	TRBJ1-5	.	CASKVGPGSNQPQHF	TGTGCCAGCAAGGTGGGGCCAGGGAGCAATCAGCCCCAGCATTTT
.	TRBV2	TRBJ1-6	.	CASSGTERSSSSYNSPLHF	TGTGCCAGCAGTGGGACAGAGAGAAGTTCAAGCTCCTATAATTCACCCCTCCACTTT
.	TRBV6-5	TRBJ2-3	TRBD1	CASKFSGGDTQYF	TGTGCCAGCAAGTTTTCAGGGGGAGATACGCAGTATTTT
.	TRBV5-6	TRBJ2-2	TRBD1	CASSSMTGVAGELFF	TGTGCCAGCAGCTCGATGACAGGGGTTGCCGGGGAGCTGTTTTTT
.	TRBV19	TRBJ2-2	TRBD1	CASSNPGQGVGELFF	TGTGCCAGTAGTAATCCGGGACAGGGGGTCGGGGAGCTGTTTTTT
.	TRBV21-1	TRBJ1-1	.	CASSKQVRRAEAFF	TGTGCCAGCAGCAAACAGGTAAGGCGCGCTGAAGCTTTCTTT
.	TRBV7-2	TRBJ2-7	TRBD2	CASSLAGPTYEQYF	TGTGCCAGCAGCCTAGCGGGGCCGACCTACGAGCAGTACTTC
.	TRBV28	TRBJ1-2	.	CASRVLAGGASGYTF	TGTGCCAGCAGAGTGCTCGCGGGGGGGGCAAGTGGCTACACCTTC
.	TRBV29-1	TRBJ1-1	TRBD1	CSAMTGGGTEAFF	TGCAGCGCTATGACAGGGGGCGGCACTGAAGCTTTCTTT
.	TRBV5-4	TRBJ1-2	TRBD1	CASSLRQGAHGYTF	TGTGCCAGCAGTCTAAGACAGGGGGCGCATGGCTACACCTTC
.	TRBV5-1	TRBJ2-2	.	CASSLSLPNTGELFF	TGCGCCAGCAGCTTAAGCCTACCCAACACCGGGGAGCTGTTTTTT
.	TRBV28	TRBJ2-3	.	CASSSPRLTRADTQYF	TGTGCCAGCAGTTCTCCTAGATTAACCAGAGCAGATACGCAGTATTTT
.	TRBV11-2	TRBJ2-5	TRBD2	CASRFSGGAPETQYF	TGTGCCAGCAGATTTAGCGGGGGGGCCCCAGAGACCCAGTACTTC
.	TRBV28	TRBJ2-5	TRBD1	CASSTRGTGIETQYF	TGTGCCAGCAGTACAAGGGGGACAGGGATAGAGACCCAGTACTTC
once	TRBV7-2	TRBJ1-5	.	CASSLSYGVSNQPQHF	TGTGCCAGCAGCTTATCGTACGGGGTGAGCAATCAGCCCCAGCATTTT
.	TRBV10-3	TRBJ1-4	TRBD1	CAISPGQGNEKLFF	TGTGCCATCAGTCCGGGACAGGGTAATGAAAAACTGTTTTTT
.	TRBV28	TRBJ2-1	TRBD2	CASSGPGGASGNEQFF	TGTGCCAGCAGCGGACCGGGGGGGGCGTCTGGCAATGAGCAGTTCTTC
.	TRBV4-2	TRBJ2-7	TRBD2	CASSRASGNSYEQYF	TGTGCCAGCAGCCGGGCTAGCGGTAACTCCTACGAGCAGTACTTC
.	TRBV4-1	TRBJ2-3	.	CASSQEFSGYTDTQYF	TGCGCCAGCAGCCAAGAGTTTAGCGGATACACAGATACGCAGTATTTT
.	TRBV9	TRBJ2-1	TRBD2	CASSVAPSGGDEQFF	TGTGCCAGCAGCGTAGCGCCTAGCGGGGGGGATGAGCAGTTCTTC
.	TRBV7-2	TRBJ2-2	TRBD1	CASFHRDRGHTGELFF	TGTGCCAGCTTCCACAGGGACAGGGGCCACACCGGGGAGCTGTTTTTT
once	TRBV7-9	TRBJ1-6	.	CASSLGVGASSPLHF	TGTGCCAGCAGCTTAGGGGTGGGGGCTAGCTCACCCCTCCACTTT
once	TRBV9	TRBJ2-7	TRBD2	CASSSPRGVSAKISSYEQYF	TGTGCCAGCAGCTCCCCGCGGGGGGTCAGCGCGAAAATAAGCTCCTACGAGCAGTACTTC
once	TRBV7-2	TRBJ2-7	.	CASSLPLGLRVYEQYF	TGTGCCAGCAGCTTACCACTAGGGCTCCGGGTATACGAGCAGTACTTC
once	TRBV20-1	TRBJ2-3	.	CSARVGDTQYF	TGCAGTGCTAGAGTCGGAGATACGCAGTATTTT
once	TRBV18	TRBJ2-7	.	CASSPEQRIEICEQYF	TGTGCCAGCTCACCGGAGCAGCGAATCGAGATATGCGAGCAGTACTTC
.	TRBV4-3	TRBJ1-4	.	CPTCRLWGAGATNEKLFF	TGCCCCACCTGCCGCCTCTGGGGGGCGGGGGCAACTAATGAAAAACTGTTTTTT
.	TRBV11-2	TRBJ1-2	.	CASSLNQGNGYTF	TGTGCCAGCAGCTTAAACCAGGGAAACGGCTACACCTTC
.	TRBV29-1	TRBJ1-2	TRBD1	CSGTGDYGYTF	TGCAGCGGGACAGGAGACTATGGCTACACCTTC
few	TRBV9	TRBJ1-3	.	CASSPWVGTGNTIYF	TGTGCCAGCAGCCCCTGGGTGGGGACAGGAAACACCATATATTTT
.	TRBV27	TRBJ1-2	.	CASSVAGPGYGYTF	TGTGCCAGCAGTGTCGCAGGGCCTGGGTATGGCTACACCTTC
.	TRBV2	TRBJ1-2	.	CASSERVLAYGYTF	TGTGCCAGCAGTGAGAGGGTACTTGCTTATGGCTACACCTTC
few	TRBV30	TRBJ1-4	.	CAWSGRQSGGGKLFF	TGTGCCTGGAGTGGGAGGCAATCTGGGGGGGGAAAACTGTTTTTT
.	TRBV7-2	TRBJ2-7	.	CASSLSGNPSSYEQYF	TGTGCCAGCAGCTTATCAGGAAACCCGAGCTCCTACGAGCAGTACTTC
.	TRBV6-5	TRBJ1-1	.	CASTRTGNTEAFF	TGTGCCAGCACCCGTACAGGGAACACTGAAGCTTTCTTT
few	TRBV7-2	TRBJ2-7	TRBD2	CASSSTSGGIFEQYF	TGTGCCAGCAGCTCCACTAGCGGGGGAATATTCGAGCAGTACTTC
.	TRBV4-2	TRBJ2-2	.	CASSQDRGRANTGELFF	TGTGCCAGCAGCCAAGACCGTGGCAGGGCGAACACCGGGGAGCTGTTTTTT
.	TRBV19	TRBJ2-1	.	CASSISGGSYNEQFF	TGTGCCAGTAGTATTTCCGGTGGCTCCTACAATGAGCAGTTCTTC
.	TRBV6-2/TRBV6-3	TRBJ2-7	TRBD2	CASSYSSGATYEQYF	TGTGCCAGCAGTTACTCTAGCGGGGCGACCTACGAGCAGTACTTC
.	TRBV11-1	TRBJ2-7	TRBD1	CASSSDRVLHEQYF	TGTGCCAGCAGCTCGGACAGGGTCTTACACGAGCAGTACTTC
.	TRBV4-2	TRBJ2-4	TRBD2	CASSQALAGGPGKNIQYF	TGTGCCAGCAGCCAAGCGCTAGCGGGGGGGCCGGGCAAAAACATTCAGTACTTC
.	TRBV15	TRBJ2-3	TRBD2	CATSRAGGSTDTQYF	TGTGCCACCAGCAGAGCGGGGGGGAGCACAGATACGCAGTATTTT
.	TRBV19	TRBJ2-5	TRBD2	CASSPGLAGYQETQYF	TGTGCCAGTAGTCCGGGACTAGCGGGGTACCAAGAGACCCAGTACTTC
.	TRBV7-8	TRBJ2-2	.	CASSLVPGKTGELFF	TGTGCCAGCAGCTTAGTACCGGGGAAGACCGGGGAGCTGTTTTTT
.	TRBV27	TRBJ1-5	.	CASSWGLSDQPQHF	TGTGCCAGCAGTTGGGGACTGAGTGATCAGCCCCAGCATTTT
.	TRBV4-3	TRBJ1-3	TRBD1	CASSQALGDRGDTIYF	TGCGCCAGCAGCCAAGCTCTTGGGGACAGGGGAGACACCATATATTTT
.	TRBV6-1	TRBJ2-1	TRBD1	CASREQQGTSYNEQFF	TGTGCCAGCAGGGAACAACAGGGGACATCCTACAATGAGCAGTTCTTC
.	TRBV2	TRBJ2-5	TRBD2	CASSGQGLVGKETQYF	TGTGCCAGCAGTGGGCAGGGACTAGTCGGGAAAGAGACCCAGTACTTC